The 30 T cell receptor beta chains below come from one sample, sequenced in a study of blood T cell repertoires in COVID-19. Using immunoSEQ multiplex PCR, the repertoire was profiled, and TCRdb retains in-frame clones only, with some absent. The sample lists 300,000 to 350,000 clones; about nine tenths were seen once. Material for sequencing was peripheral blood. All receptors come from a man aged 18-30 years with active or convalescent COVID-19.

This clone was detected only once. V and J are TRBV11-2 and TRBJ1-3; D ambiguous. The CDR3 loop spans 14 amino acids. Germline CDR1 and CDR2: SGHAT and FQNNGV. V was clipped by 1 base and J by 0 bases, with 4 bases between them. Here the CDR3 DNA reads TGTGCCAGCAGCTTAGCACTCTCTGGAAACACCATATATTTT. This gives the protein CASSLALSGNTIYF.

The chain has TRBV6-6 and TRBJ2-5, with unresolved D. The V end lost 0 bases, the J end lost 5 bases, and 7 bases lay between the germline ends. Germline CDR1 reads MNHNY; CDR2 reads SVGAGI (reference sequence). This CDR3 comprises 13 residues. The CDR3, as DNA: TGTGCCAGCAGTTACTCTAAAGCGGAGACCCAGTACTTC. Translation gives CASSYSKAETQYF.

CDR3 DNA: TGCGCCAGCAGCCCGGGCGGGACTAACACCGGGGAGCTGTTTTTT. Residues: CASSPGGTNTGELFF. V and J are TRBV5-1 and TRBJ2-2; TRBD2 might be the D (6 bases). The CDR3 covers 15 residues. Germline assignment: CDR1 SGHRS and CDR2 YFSETQ. Trimming removed 4 bases at V and 2 bases at J, with 12 bases between.

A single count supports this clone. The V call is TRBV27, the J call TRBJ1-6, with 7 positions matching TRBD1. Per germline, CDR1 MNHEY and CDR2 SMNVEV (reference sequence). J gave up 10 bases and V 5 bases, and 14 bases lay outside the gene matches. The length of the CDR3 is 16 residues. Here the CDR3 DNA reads TGTGCCAGCAGTACAATCAGACAGGGTCGGCGATCACCCCTCCACTTT. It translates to CASSTIRQGRRSPLHF.

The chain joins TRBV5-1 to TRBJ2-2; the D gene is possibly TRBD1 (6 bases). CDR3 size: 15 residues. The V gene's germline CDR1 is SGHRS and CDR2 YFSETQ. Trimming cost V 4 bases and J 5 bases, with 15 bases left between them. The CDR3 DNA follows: TGCGCCAGCAGCCCGAGGACAGATTCTACCGGGGAGCTGTTTTTT. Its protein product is CASSPRTDSTGELFF.

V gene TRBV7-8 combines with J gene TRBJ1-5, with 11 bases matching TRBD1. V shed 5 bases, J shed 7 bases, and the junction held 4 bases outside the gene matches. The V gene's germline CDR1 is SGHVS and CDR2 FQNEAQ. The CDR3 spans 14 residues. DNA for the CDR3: TGTGCCAGCAGCCGGGGACAGGGGGAACAGCCCCAGCATTTT. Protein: CASSRGQGEQPQHF.

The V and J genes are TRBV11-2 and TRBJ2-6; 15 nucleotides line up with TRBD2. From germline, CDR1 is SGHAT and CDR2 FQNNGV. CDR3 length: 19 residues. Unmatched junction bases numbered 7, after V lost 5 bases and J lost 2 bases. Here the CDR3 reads CASSPRTSGRATGANVLTF. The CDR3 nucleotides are TGTGCCAGCAGCCCCCGGACTAGCGGGAGGGCCACTGGGGCCAACGTCCTGACTTTC.

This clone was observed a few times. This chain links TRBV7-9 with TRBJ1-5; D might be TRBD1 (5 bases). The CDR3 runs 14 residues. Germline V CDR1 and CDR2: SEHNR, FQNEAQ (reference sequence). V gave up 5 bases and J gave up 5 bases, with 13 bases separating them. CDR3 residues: CASSLGRMDQPQHF. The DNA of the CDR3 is TGTGCCAGCAGCCTGGGGCGTATGGATCAGCCCCAGCATTTT. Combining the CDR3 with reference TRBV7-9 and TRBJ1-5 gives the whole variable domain DTGVSQNPRHKITKRGQNVTFRCDPISEHNRLYWYRQTLGQGPEFLTYFQNEAQLEKSRLLSDRFSAERPKGSFSTLEIQRTEQGDSAMYLCASSLGRMDQPQHFGDGTRLSIL.

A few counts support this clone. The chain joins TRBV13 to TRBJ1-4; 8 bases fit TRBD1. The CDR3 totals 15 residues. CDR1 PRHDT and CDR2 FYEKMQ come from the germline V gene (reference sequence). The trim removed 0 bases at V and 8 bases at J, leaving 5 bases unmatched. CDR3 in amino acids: CASSLGQGAREKLFF. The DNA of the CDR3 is TGTGCCAGCAGCTTAGGGCAGGGGGCGAGGGAAAAACTGTTTTTT.

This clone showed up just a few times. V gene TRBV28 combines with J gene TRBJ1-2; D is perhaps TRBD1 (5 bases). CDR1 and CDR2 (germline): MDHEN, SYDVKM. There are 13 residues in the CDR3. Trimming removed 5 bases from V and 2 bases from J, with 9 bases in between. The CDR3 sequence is CASSKGQNYGYTF. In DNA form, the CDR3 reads TGTGCCAGCAGTAAGGGGCAGAACTATGGCTACACCTTC.

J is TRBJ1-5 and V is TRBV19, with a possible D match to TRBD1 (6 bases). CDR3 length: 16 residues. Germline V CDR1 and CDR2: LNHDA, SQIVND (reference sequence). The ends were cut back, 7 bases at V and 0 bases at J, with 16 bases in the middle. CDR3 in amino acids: CASKAGGPYSNQPQHF. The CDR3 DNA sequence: TGTGCCAGTAAGGCGGGGGGCCCTTATAGCAATCAGCCCCAGCATTTT.

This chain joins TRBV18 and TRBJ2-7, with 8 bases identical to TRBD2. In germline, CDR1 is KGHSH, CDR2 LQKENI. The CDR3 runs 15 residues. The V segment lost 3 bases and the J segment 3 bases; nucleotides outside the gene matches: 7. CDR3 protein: CASSPGGGTIYEQYF. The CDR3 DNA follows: TGTGCCAGCTCACCCGGCGGGGGGACGATCTACGAGCAGTACTTC.

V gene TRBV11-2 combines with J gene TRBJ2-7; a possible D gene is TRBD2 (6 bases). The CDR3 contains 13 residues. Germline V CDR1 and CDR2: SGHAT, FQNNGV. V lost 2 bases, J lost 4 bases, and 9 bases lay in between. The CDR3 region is CASSLLGSYEQYF. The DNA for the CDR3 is TGTGCCAGCAGCTTACTCGGGAGTTACGAGCAGTACTTC.

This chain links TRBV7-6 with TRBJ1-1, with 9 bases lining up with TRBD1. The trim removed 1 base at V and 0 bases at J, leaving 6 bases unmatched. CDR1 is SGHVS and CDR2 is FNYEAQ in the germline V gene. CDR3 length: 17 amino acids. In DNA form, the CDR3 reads TGTGCCAGCAGCTTAGGGTACAGGGGGCTATTGAACACTGAAGCTTTCTTT. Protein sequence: CASSLGYRGLLNTEAFF.

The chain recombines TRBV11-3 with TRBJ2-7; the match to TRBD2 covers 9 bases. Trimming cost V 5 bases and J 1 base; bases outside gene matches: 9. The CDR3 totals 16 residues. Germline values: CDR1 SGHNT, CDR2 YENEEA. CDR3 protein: CASSPSGGTASYEQYF. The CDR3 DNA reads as TGTGCCAGCAGCCCGAGCGGGGGGACAGCTTCCTACGAGCAGTACTTC.

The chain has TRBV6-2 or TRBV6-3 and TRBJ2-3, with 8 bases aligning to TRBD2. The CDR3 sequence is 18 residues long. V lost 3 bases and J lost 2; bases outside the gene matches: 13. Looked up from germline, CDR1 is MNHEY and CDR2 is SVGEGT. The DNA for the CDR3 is TGTGCCAGCAGTTATGGGGGACTTAGCGGGGCACTCACAGATACGCAGTATTTT. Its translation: CASSYGGLSGALTDTQYF.

The CDR3 protein is CASSPGGTQPQHF. CDR3 sequence (DNA): TGTGCCAGCAGCCCAGGGGGGACTCAGCCCCAGCATTTT. The V call is TRBV11-2, the J call TRBJ1-5; 7 nucleotides align to TRBD1. This CDR3 region has 13 residues. J lost 6 bases, V lost 5 bases, and 4 bases had no gene match. Germline V CDR1 and CDR2: SGHAT, FQNNGV.

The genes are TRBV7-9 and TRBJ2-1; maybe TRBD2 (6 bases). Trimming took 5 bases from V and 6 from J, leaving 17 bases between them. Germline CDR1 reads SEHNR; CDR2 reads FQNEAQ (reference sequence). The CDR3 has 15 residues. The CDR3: CASSGPGLRANEQFF. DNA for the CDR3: TGTGCCAGCAGCGGTCCGGGACTTCGAGCCAATGAGCAGTTCTTC.

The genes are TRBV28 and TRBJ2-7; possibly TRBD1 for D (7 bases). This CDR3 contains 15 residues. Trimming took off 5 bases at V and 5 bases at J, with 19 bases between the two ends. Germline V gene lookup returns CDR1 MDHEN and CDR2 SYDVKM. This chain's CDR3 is CASSEAGGGMDEQYF. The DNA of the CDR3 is TGTGCCAGCAGTGAAGCTGGAGGGGGCATGGACGAGCAGTACTTC. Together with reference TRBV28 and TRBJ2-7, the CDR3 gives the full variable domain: DVKVTQSSRYLVKRTGEKVFLECVQDMDHENMFWYRQDPGLGLRLIYFSYDVKMKEKGDIPEGYSVSREKKERFSLILESASTNQTSMYLCASSEAGGGMDEQYFGPGTRLTVT.

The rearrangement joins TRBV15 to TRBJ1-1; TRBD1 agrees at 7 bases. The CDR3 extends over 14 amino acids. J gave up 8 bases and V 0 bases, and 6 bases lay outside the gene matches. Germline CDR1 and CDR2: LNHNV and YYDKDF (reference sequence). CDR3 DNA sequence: TGTGCCACCAGCAGAGAGACAGGGAGTTCAGAAGCTTTCTTT. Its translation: CATSRETGSSEAFF.

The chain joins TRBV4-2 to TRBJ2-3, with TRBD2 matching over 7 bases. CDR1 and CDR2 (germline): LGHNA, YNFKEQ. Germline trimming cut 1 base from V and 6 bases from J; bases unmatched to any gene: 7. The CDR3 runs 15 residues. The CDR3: CASSQGVGGGDTQYF. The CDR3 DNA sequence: TGTGCCAGCAGCCAAGGCGTGGGGGGAGGGGATACGCAGTATTTT.

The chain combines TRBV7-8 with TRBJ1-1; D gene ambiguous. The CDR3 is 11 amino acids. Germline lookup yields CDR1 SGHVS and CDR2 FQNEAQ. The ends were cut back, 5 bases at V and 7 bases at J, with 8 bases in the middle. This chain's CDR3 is CASSAPGEAFF. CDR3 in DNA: TGTGCCAGCAGCGCCCCAGGTGAAGCTTTCTTT. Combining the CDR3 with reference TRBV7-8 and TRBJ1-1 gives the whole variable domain GAGVSQSPRYKVAKRGQDVALRCDPISGHVSLFWYQQALGQGPEFLTYFQNEAQLDKSGLPSDRFFAERPEGSVSTLKIQRTQQEDSAVYLCASSAPGEAFFGQGTRLTVV.

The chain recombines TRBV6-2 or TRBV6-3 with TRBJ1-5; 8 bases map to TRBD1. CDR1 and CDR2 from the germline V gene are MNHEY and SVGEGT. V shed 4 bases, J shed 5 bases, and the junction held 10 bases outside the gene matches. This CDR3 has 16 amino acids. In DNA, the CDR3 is TGTGCCAGCAGTTGGGCAGGGGGCTCTGGGTATCAGCCCCAGCATTTT. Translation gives CASSWAGGSGYQPQHF.

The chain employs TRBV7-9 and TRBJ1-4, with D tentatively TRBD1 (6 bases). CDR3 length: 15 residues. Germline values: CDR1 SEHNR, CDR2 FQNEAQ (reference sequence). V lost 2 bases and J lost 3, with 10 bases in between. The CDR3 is CASSLFSGANEKLFF. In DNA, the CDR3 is TGTGCCAGCAGCTTATTTTCAGGGGCTAATGAAAAACTGTTTTTT.

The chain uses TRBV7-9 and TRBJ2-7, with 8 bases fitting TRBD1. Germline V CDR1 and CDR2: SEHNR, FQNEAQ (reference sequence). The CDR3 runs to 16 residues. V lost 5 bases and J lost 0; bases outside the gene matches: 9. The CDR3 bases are TGTGCCAGCAGCCCACGCGGACAGGGTAGCTCCTACGAGCAGTACTTC. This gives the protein CASSPRGQGSSYEQYF.

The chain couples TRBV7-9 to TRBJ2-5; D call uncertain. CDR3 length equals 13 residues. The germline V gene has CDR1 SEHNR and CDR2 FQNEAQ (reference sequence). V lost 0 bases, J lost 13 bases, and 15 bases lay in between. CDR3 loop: CASSLASASSTYF. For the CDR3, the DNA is TGTGCCAGCAGCTTAGCTTCCGCTAGTTCAACGTACTTC.

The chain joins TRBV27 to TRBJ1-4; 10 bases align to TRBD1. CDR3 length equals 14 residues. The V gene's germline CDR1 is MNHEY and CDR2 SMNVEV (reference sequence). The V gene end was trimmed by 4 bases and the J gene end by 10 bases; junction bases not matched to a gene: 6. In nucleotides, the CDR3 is TGTGCCAGCAGTTCCCGGACAGGGGGAGGAAAACTGTTTTTT. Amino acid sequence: CASSSRTGGGKLFF.

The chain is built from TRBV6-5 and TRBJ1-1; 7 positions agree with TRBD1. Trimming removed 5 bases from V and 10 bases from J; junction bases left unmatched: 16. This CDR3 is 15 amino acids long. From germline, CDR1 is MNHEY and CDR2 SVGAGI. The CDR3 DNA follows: TGTGCCAGCAGTCATCATAGGGGGCAATCCAGTGGAGCTTTCTTT. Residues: CASSHHRGQSSGAFF.

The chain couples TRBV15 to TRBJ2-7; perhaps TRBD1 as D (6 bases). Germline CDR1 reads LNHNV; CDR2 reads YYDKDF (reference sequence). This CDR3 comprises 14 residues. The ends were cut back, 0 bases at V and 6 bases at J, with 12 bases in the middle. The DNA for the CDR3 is TGTGCCACCAGCAGAGATCTAGTGACAGGCGAGCAGTACTTC. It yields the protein CATSRDLVTGEQYF.

CDR3 loop: CASRPISGGAYEQFF. The DNA of the CDR3 is TGTGCCAGCAGACCTATTAGCGGGGGGGCCTATGAGCAGTTCTTC. This chain connects TRBV11-2 to TRBJ2-1; TRBD2 aligns across 11 bases. CDR1 SGHAT and CDR2 FQNNGV come from the germline V gene. V lost 6 bases to trimming and J lost 8 bases; unmatched junction nucleotides: 9. This CDR3 region has 15 residues.